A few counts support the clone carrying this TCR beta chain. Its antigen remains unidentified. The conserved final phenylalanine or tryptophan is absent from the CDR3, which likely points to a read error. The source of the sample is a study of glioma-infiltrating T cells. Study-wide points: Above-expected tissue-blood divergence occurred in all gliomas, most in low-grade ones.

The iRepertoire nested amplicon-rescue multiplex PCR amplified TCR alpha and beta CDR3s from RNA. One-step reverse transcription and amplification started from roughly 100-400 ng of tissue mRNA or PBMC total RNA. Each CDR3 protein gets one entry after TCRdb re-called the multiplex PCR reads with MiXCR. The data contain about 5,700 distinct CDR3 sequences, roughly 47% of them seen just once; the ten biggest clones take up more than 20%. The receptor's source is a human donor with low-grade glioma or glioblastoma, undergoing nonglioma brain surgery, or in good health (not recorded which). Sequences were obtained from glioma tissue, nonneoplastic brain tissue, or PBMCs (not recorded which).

The CDR3 protein is CATSRDYRDRAFP. The CDR3 nucleotides read TGTGCCACCAGCAGAGATTACCGGGACCGAGCTTTCCCT. The rearrangement links TRBV15 to TRBJ1-1, with a tentative D call TRBD1 (5 bases). The CDR3 loop spans 13 amino acids. Trimming took off 0 bases at V and 10 bases at J, with 12 bases between the two ends. Germline V gene sequence: CDR1 LNHNV, CDR2 YYDKDF (reference sequence).